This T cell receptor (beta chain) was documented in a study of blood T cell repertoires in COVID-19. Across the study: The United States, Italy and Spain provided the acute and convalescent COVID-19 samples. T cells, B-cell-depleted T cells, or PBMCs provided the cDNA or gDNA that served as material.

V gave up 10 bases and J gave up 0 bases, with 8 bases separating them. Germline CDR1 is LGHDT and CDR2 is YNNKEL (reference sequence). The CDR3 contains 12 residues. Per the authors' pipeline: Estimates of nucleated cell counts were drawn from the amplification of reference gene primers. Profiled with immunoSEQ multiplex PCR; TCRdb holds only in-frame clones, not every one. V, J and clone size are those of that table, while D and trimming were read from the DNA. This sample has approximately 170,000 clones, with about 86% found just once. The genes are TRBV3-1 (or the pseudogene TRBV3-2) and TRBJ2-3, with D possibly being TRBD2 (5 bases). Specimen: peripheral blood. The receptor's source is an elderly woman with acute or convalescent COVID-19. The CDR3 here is CAKGLSTDTQYF. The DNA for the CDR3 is TGTGCCAAAGGACTGAGCACAGATACGCAGTATTTT.